The subject of this entry is one TCR beta chain. Under the authors' procedure: Estimation of nucleated cell counts was performed using reference gene primer amplification. Sequenced by immunoSEQ multiplex PCR; TCRdb stores in-frame clones only, minus some. That table gives V, J and clone size, and the DNA gave D and trimming. The sample includes around 260,000 clones, approximately 85% of them seen just once. The source of the sample is a study of blood T cell repertoires in COVID-19. Study-wide context: The origin of the acute and convalescent COVID-19 samples was the United States, Italy and Spain.

Per the germline V gene, CDR1 is MNHEY and CDR2 is SVGEGT. The ends lost 5 bases at V and 5 bases at J; junction bases unmatched: 7. The length of the CDR3 is 16 residues. Seattle's cohort entered during active infection and was followed longitudinally. The receptor was isolated from a human donor with COVID-19, enrolled during active disease. The donor label of this sample is uncertain. The chain carries TRBV6-2 or TRBV6-3 and TRBJ2-4; 12 nucleotides line up with TRBD2. Sequencing was performed on peripheral blood. The DNA of the CDR3 is TGTGCCAGCAGTCTAGCGGGAGGGCCGGTGGAAAACATTCAGTACTTC. This translates into CASSLAGGPVENIQYF.